These T cell receptor beta chains were read from a single sample in a study of T cells in Graves' hyperthyroidism and ophthalmopathy. One entry per CDR3 protein results from TCRdb running MiXCR on the multiplex PCR reads. The sample has a few hundred thousand distinct CDR3 sequences, 15% to 18% seen once; the top ten hold under 8%. Sample: blood. These receptors were obtained from a woman between 25 and 40 years old with Graves' hyperthyroidism. The CDR3 runs from the conserved cysteine through the conserved F or W. The order of the fields is V gene, J gene, clone size, D gene, CDR3 DNA, CDR3 protein. A D gene is named only where the DNA matches it firmly. Clone size appears in some rows only: once, few, many, or a class for an expanded clone.

v_call: TRBV2
j_call: TRBJ2-5
clone_size: NA
d_call: NA
cdr3_nt: TGTGCCAGCAGTGGACAAGCGGCGGGTGAGACCCAGTACTTC
cdr3_aa: CASSGQAAGETQYF

v_call: TRBV4-1
j_call: TRBJ1-1
clone_size: few
d_call: TRBD1
cdr3_nt: TGCGCCAGCAGCCATCTCCCGGGACAGCCGAACACTGAAGCTTTCTTT
cdr3_aa: CASSHLPGQPNTEAFF

v_call: TRBV10-3
j_call: TRBJ1-1
clone_size: few
d_call: NA
cdr3_nt: TGTGCCATCCGCTCGGCCTCCGAGAACATTGAAGCTTTCTTT
cdr3_aa: CAIRSASENIEAFF

v_call: TRBV7-2
j_call: TRBJ2-7
clone_size: NA
d_call: TRBD2
cdr3_nt: TGTGCCAGCAGCTCCCCGACCGGGACTAGCGGGTTCGACGAGCAGTACTTC
cdr3_aa: CASSSPTGTSGFDEQYF

v_call: TRBV5-1
j_call: TRBJ2-7
clone_size: many
d_call: NA
cdr3_nt: TGCGCCAGCAGCCAGACTATCGGCGGGGCCCACTCCTACGAGCAGTACTTC
cdr3_aa: CASSQTIGGAHSYEQYF

v_call: TRBV12-3/TRBV12-4
j_call: TRBJ2-4
clone_size: NA
d_call: TRBD2
cdr3_nt: TGTGCCAGGCTAGCGGGAGCCAAAAACATTCAGTACTTC
cdr3_aa: CARLAGAKNIQYF

v_call: TRBV7-3
j_call: TRBJ2-3
clone_size: few
d_call: NA
cdr3_nt: TGTGCCAGCAGCTGGGGTGGCGGGGTCACAGATACGCAGTATTTT
cdr3_aa: CASSWGGGVTDTQYF

v_call: TRBV5-1
j_call: TRBJ2-2
clone_size: few
d_call: NA
cdr3_nt: TGCGCCAGCAGCCCTAACCGGGGGCAGACCGGGGAGCTGTTTTTT
cdr3_aa: CASSPNRGQTGELFF

v_call: TRBV20-1
j_call: TRBJ2-7
clone_size: NA
d_call: TRBD2
cdr3_nt: TGCAGTGGGCGGGAGCTCTACGAGCAGTACTTC
cdr3_aa: CSGRELYEQYF

v_call: TRBV18
j_call: TRBJ2-5
clone_size: many
d_call: NA
cdr3_nt: TGTGCCAGCTCTCGAGATTTGCAAGAGACCCAGTACTTC
cdr3_aa: CASSRDLQETQYF

v_call: TRBV14
j_call: TRBJ2-7
clone_size: NA
d_call: TRBD1
cdr3_nt: TGTGCCAGCAGCCGACAGGGACGACCCTACGAGCAGTACTTC
cdr3_aa: CASSRQGRPYEQYF

v_call: TRBV24-1
j_call: TRBJ1-5
clone_size: NA
d_call: NA
cdr3_nt: TGTGCCACCAGGGATGGGGGGGATCAGCTCCAGCATTTT
cdr3_aa: CATRDGGDQLQHF

v_call: TRBV3-1
j_call: TRBJ2-2
clone_size: many
d_call: NA
cdr3_nt: TGTGCCAGCAGCCCCCTGACCAGTCTCGATCGTACCGGGGAGCTGTTTTTT
cdr3_aa: CASSPLTSLDRTGELFF

v_call: TRBV5-1
j_call: TRBJ1-2
clone_size: few
d_call: NA
cdr3_nt: TGCGCCAGCAGCTTGGCCGGGGGGCTACGCGGCTACACCTTC
cdr3_aa: CASSLAGGLRGYTF

v_call: TRBV7-9
j_call: TRBJ2-7
clone_size: many
d_call: NA
cdr3_nt: TGTGCCAGCCAGGTAGGGGACTACGAGCAGTACTTC
cdr3_aa: CASQVGDYEQYF

v_call: TRBV19
j_call: TRBJ2-1
clone_size: NA
d_call: NA
cdr3_nt: TGTGCCAGTAGGGGATTTTACAATGAGCAGTTCTTC
cdr3_aa: CASRGFYNEQFF

v_call: TRBV2
j_call: TRBJ2-7
clone_size: many
d_call: TRBD1
cdr3_nt: TGTGCCAGCAGTCCCCGCCGGACAGGGTCGCTCGAGCAGTACTTC
cdr3_aa: CASSPRRTGSLEQYF

v_call: TRBV28
j_call: TRBJ2-7
clone_size: few
d_call: TRBD1
cdr3_nt: TGTGCCAGCAGTTCTATAATCGCCGGGACAGGGGTCCCTTTTAACGAGCAGTACTTC
cdr3_aa: CASSSIIAGTGVPFNEQYF

v_call: TRBV5-5
j_call: TRBJ2-5
clone_size: NA
d_call: NA
cdr3_nt: TGTGCCAGCAGCCCCGGACACCCACAAGAGACCCAGTACTTC
cdr3_aa: CASSPGHPQETQYF

v_call: TRBV18
j_call: TRBJ1-1
clone_size: NA
d_call: NA
cdr3_nt: TGTGCCAGCTCACCACAGGGTGAAGTGAACACTGAAGCTTTCTTT
cdr3_aa: CASSPQGEVNTEAFF

v_call: TRBV27
j_call: TRBJ1-2
clone_size: many
d_call: TRBD1
cdr3_nt: TGTGCCAGCAGTCCCGGGACAGGGATCGGTTATGGCTACACCTTC
cdr3_aa: CASSPGTGIGYGYTF

v_call: TRBV7-2
j_call: TRBJ1-5
clone_size: many
d_call: NA
cdr3_nt: TGTGCCAGCAGCCGGGACAACAATCAGCCCCAGCATTTT
cdr3_aa: CASSRDNNQPQHF

v_call: TRBV20-1
j_call: TRBJ2-3
clone_size: NA
d_call: TRBD1
cdr3_nt: TGCAGTGCTAGAGGGGGACAGGGAACCCCCACAGATACGCAGTATTTT
cdr3_aa: CSARGGQGTPTDTQYF

v_call: TRBV28
j_call: TRBJ2-1
clone_size: many
d_call: NA
cdr3_nt: TGTGCCAGCAGTTTCCCGCCTGGAGGCTCCTACAATGAGCAGTTCTTC
cdr3_aa: CASSFPPGGSYNEQFF

v_call: TRBV19
j_call: TRBJ2-2
clone_size: NA
d_call: NA
cdr3_nt: TGTGCCAGTAGTACGACTACGGGCGGGTCTAACACCGGGGAGCTGTTTTTT
cdr3_aa: CASSTTTGGSNTGELFF

v_call: TRBV3-1
j_call: TRBJ1-2
clone_size: few
d_call: TRBD1
cdr3_nt: TGTGCCAGCAGCCGACCTGGGACAGGAAGCTATGGCTACACCTTC
cdr3_aa: CASSRPGTGSYGYTF

v_call: TRBV5-6
j_call: TRBJ2-7
clone_size: NA
d_call: TRBD1
cdr3_nt: TGTGCCAGCTCGGCGACCCCCGGGACAGTGGTCTACGAGCAGTACTTC
cdr3_aa: CASSATPGTVVYEQYF

v_call: TRBV4-1
j_call: TRBJ2-3
clone_size: few
d_call: NA
cdr3_nt: TGCGCCAGCAGCCAAACCGGGTATACGCAGTATTTT
cdr3_aa: CASSQTGYTQYF

v_call: TRBV3-2
j_call: TRBJ1-5
clone_size: once
d_call: NA
cdr3_nt: TGTGCCATCAGCTTGAATTGGTTTCAGCCCCAGCATTTT
cdr3_aa: CAISLNWFQPQHF

v_call: TRBV20-1
j_call: TRBJ2-3
clone_size: many
d_call: TRBD2
cdr3_nt: TGCAGTGCTAGAGACCCGACTAGCGGCACAGATACGCAGTATTTT
cdr3_aa: CSARDPTSGTDTQYF

v_call: TRBV29-1
j_call: TRBJ1-4
clone_size: NA
d_call: TRBD1
cdr3_nt: TGCAGCGCCGCCCAGGGGGGAACTAATGAAAAACTGTTTTTT
cdr3_aa: CSAAQGGTNEKLFF

v_call: TRBV24-1
j_call: TRBJ2-2
clone_size: few
d_call: TRBD1
cdr3_nt: TGTGCCACCGACCCAAATGTGGGACAGGTAACCGGGGAGCTGTTTTTT
cdr3_aa: CATDPNVGQVTGELFF

v_call: TRBV10-1
j_call: TRBJ2-3
clone_size: many
d_call: NA
cdr3_nt: TGCGCCAGCAGTGAGTCGAGTACCGCAGATACGCAGTATTTT
cdr3_aa: CASSESSTADTQYF

v_call: TRBV7-2
j_call: TRBJ2-3
clone_size: many
d_call: NA
cdr3_nt: TGTGCCAGCAGCTTGTTAACCGATACGCAGTATTTT
cdr3_aa: CASSLLTDTQYF

v_call: TRBV18
j_call: TRBJ1-1
clone_size: many
d_call: NA
cdr3_nt: TGTGCCAGCTCGGGGGCCATGAACACTGAAGCTTTCTTT
cdr3_aa: CASSGAMNTEAFF

v_call: TRBV20-1
j_call: TRBJ2-1
clone_size: many
d_call: TRBD2
cdr3_nt: TGCAGTGCTAGAGATATGCGGGAGTGGACCTACAATGAGCAGTTCTTC
cdr3_aa: CSARDMREWTYNEQFF

v_call: TRBV3-1
j_call: TRBJ2-1
clone_size: many
d_call: TRBD2
cdr3_nt: TGTGCCAGCAGCCCTAGCGGGAGTTCGCACAATGAGCAGTTCTTC
cdr3_aa: CASSPSGSSHNEQFF

v_call: TRBV7-9
j_call: TRBJ1-6
clone_size: NA
d_call: TRBD1
cdr3_nt: TGTGCCAGCAGCCCCCGGACAGGGGGAAATTCACCCCTCCACTTT
cdr3_aa: CASSPRTGGNSPLHF

v_call: TRBV28
j_call: TRBJ2-4
clone_size: many
d_call: NA
cdr3_nt: TGTGCCAGCAGCCGAATCCGGCTTCTAGCCAAAAACATTCAGTACTTC
cdr3_aa: CASSRIRLLAKNIQYF

v_call: TRBV20-1
j_call: TRBJ2-1
clone_size: many
d_call: TRBD2
cdr3_nt: TGCAGTGCGACACTAGCGGGGACCTACAATGAGCAGTTCTTC
cdr3_aa: CSATLAGTYNEQFF

v_call: TRBV4-1
j_call: TRBJ2-1
clone_size: many
d_call: TRBD1
cdr3_nt: TGCGCCAGCAGCCACCTTGGGACAGACGGGAATGAGCAGTTCTTC
cdr3_aa: CASSHLGTDGNEQFF

v_call: TRBV24-1
j_call: TRBJ2-1
clone_size: NA
d_call: TRBD2
cdr3_nt: TGTGCCACCAGTGCTCCGCGGACTAGCGGGGTCAATGAGCAGTTCTTC
cdr3_aa: CATSAPRTSGVNEQFF

v_call: TRBV20-1
j_call: TRBJ2-7
clone_size: many
d_call: TRBD2
cdr3_nt: TGCAGTGCTAGACTCAATAGCGGGAGCGGGTACTACGAGCAGTACTTC
cdr3_aa: CSARLNSGSGYYEQYF

v_call: TRBV6-5
j_call: TRBJ2-5
clone_size: many
d_call: NA
cdr3_nt: TGTGCCAGCAGTTACGAGAGGGTTGGGGAAGAGACCCAGTACTTC
cdr3_aa: CASSYERVGEETQYF

v_call: TRBV28
j_call: TRBJ1-5
clone_size: many
d_call: TRBD1
cdr3_nt: TGTGCCAGCAGGAACAGGGGGATGGGTAGCAATCAGCCCCAGCATTTT
cdr3_aa: CASRNRGMGSNQPQHF

v_call: TRBV20-1
j_call: TRBJ2-7
clone_size: many
d_call: NA
cdr3_nt: TGCAGTGCTAGTTCCGGGACCCATACCTACGAGCAGTACTTC
cdr3_aa: CSASSGTHTYEQYF

v_call: TRBV28
j_call: TRBJ1-6
clone_size: NA
d_call: NA
cdr3_nt: TGTGCCAGCAGCCCACTCGGGAGCTCCTATAATTCACCCCTCCACTTT
cdr3_aa: CASSPLGSSYNSPLHF

v_call: TRBV28
j_call: TRBJ1-1
clone_size: many
d_call: TRBD1
cdr3_nt: TGTGCCAGCAGTCTCCTACCGGGACAGGAGTTCGCTTTCTTT
cdr3_aa: CASSLLPGQEFAFF

v_call: TRBV7-2
j_call: TRBJ2-1
clone_size: many
d_call: NA
cdr3_nt: TGTGCCAGCAGCCCTCTGGGGGACCCTACAAATGAGCAGTTCTTC
cdr3_aa: CASSPLGDPTNEQFF

v_call: TRBV28
j_call: TRBJ1-5
clone_size: many
d_call: TRBD1
cdr3_nt: TGTGCCAGCAACCTGCAACCGTGGGGACAGGGCGATCAGCCCCAGCATTTT
cdr3_aa: CASNLQPWGQGDQPQHF